This passage covers 30 T cell receptor beta chains from one sample sequenced in a study of shared clonotypes between healthy human individuals. Clones were sequenced by immunoSEQ multiplex PCR, and TCRdb holds only the in-frame ones, with some missing. The sample carries around 700,000 clones, 72% recorded once. Material for sequencing was memory CD4+ T cells sorted from blood. Stated subset: CD45RA-negative fraction. Receptor source: a young woman in good health.

V is TRBV6-1 and J is TRBJ1-5; TRBD1 might be the D (6 bases). Germline-derived CDR1 and CDR2 are MNHNS and SASEGT. The CDR3 extends over 14 amino acids. The V end was cut by 4 bases, the J end by 4 bases, with 11 bases between. For the CDR3, the DNA is TGTGCCAGCAGTGGAGGGGGTTTGAATCAGCCCCAGCATTTT. Its translation: CASSGGGLNQPQHF.

This clone was seen once. The sample contains more than one DNA sequence encoding this CDR3. The rearrangement links TRBV5-1 to TRBJ1-2; 8 bases agree with TRBD1. This CDR3 contains 15 residues. The V segment lost 0 bases and the J segment 1 base; nucleotides outside the gene matches: 2. Germline V CDR1 and CDR2: SGHRS, YFSETQ. CDR3 loop: CASSLGTGINYGYTF. CDR3 nucleotide sequence: TGCGCCAGCAGCTTGGGGACAGGGATTAACTATGGCTACACCTTC.

Remarks on this clone: The same CDR3 also results from other DNA sequences found in this sample. The V gene is TRBV5-4, the J gene TRBJ2-3; TRBD1 aligns across 7 bases. The CDR3 is made up of 13 amino acids. Germline V gene lookup returns CDR1 SGHNT and CDR2 YYREEE (reference sequence). V lost 0 bases and J lost 6; bases outside the gene matches: 1. For the CDR3, the DNA is TGTGCCAGCAGCTTGGAGGGGGCCGATACGCAGTATTTT. Protein product: CASSLEGADTQYF.

The CDR3 bases are TGTGCCAGCAGTGAAGGGACAGGGCCGAGAGCCCAGTACTTC. Its translation: CASSEGTGPRAQYF. The chain links TRBV6-1 to TRBJ2-5; the match to TRBD1 covers 8 bases. V shed 1 base and J 9 bases; nucleotides not matched to a gene: 7. The CDR3 runs to 14 residues. CDR1 and CDR2 from the germline V gene are MNHNS and SASEGT.

This rearrangement joins TRBV18 to TRBJ2-7; possible D gene TRBD2, 6 bases. CDR1 KGHSH and CDR2 LQKENI come from the germline V gene. V lost 0 bases and J lost 7, with 10 bases in between. CDR3 length: 13 amino acids. CDR3 amino acids: CASSPPTAGEQYF. DNA of the CDR3: TGTGCCAGCTCACCACCGACGGCGGGAGAGCAGTACTTC.

The chain employs TRBV27 and TRBJ2-3; D is perhaps TRBD1 or TRBD2 (5 bases each). The CDR3 length is 15 residues. Germline-derived CDR1 and CDR2 are MNHEY and SMNVEV (reference sequence). The V gene lost 5 bases and the J gene lost 6 bases, with 18 bases spanning the gap. In nucleotides, the CDR3 is TGTGCCAGCAGTCGGGACCAACAAGGTGGTGATACGCAGTATTTT. Its translation: CASSRDQQGGDTQYF.

The chain links TRBV30 to TRBJ1-1; D is ambiguous. CDR3 size: 13 residues. Germline loops: CDR1 GTSNPN, CDR2 SVGIG (reference sequence). Trimming removed 3 bases from V and 1 base from J, with 9 bases in between. The CDR3 loop reads CAWSKSENTEAFF. The CDR3 bases are TGTGCCTGGAGCAAGAGTGAGAACACTGAAGCTTTCTTT.

The genes are TRBV18 and TRBJ1-2; the D is unclear. Per the germline V gene, CDR1 is KGHSH and CDR2 is LQKENI. The CDR3 totals 16 residues. V dropped 0 bases and J dropped 4 bases, with 15 bases sitting between them. The CDR3 coding sequence is TGTGCCAGCTCACCACCGAGTACGGCCGTGGGCTATGGCTACACCTTC. Its protein is CASSPPSTAVGYGYTF.

This chain joins TRBV4-1 and TRBJ1-4; D might be TRBD1 (5 bases). CDR3 length: 16 residues. In germline, CDR1 is MGHRA, CDR2 YSYEKL. The V gene lost 1 base and the J gene lost 0 bases, with 9 bases spanning the gap. As DNA, the CDR3 is TGCGCCAGCAGCCAAGTTACAGGCTCAACTAATGAAAAACTGTTTTTT. It translates to CASSQVTGSTNEKLFF.

The gene calls are TRBV6-1 and TRBJ2-7, with D possibly TRBD2 on 6 matching bases. The CDR3 is 14 amino acids. Trimming took off 7 bases at V and 2 bases at J, with 15 bases between the two ends. The germline V gene encodes CDR1 MNHNS and CDR2 SASEGT. The CDR3, as DNA: TGTGCCAGCACCGCGGGGTACAGTGCCTACGAGCAGTACTTC. Translated, it gives CASTAGYSAYEQYF.

This clone was counted a single time. The rearrangement joins TRBV29-1 to TRBJ2-5, with D possibly TRBD2 on 6 matching bases. The V and J ends lost 6 bases and 5 bases respectively, with 16 bases between them. The CDR3 length is 13 residues. Germline-derived CDR1 and CDR2 are SQVTM and ANQGSEA. This chain's CDR3 is CSVRDLRGETQYF. The CDR3 bases are TGCAGCGTCAGGGATCTCCGGGGGGAGACCCAGTACTTC. Filled out from reference TRBV29-1 and TRBJ2-5, the complete variable domain reads SAVISQKPSRDICQRGTSLTIQCQVDSQVTMMFWYRQQPGQSLTLIATANQGSEATYESGFVIDKFPISRPNLTFSTLTVSNMSPEDSSIYLCSVRDLRGETQYFGPGTRLLVL.

J is TRBJ2-1 and V is TRBV27, with 10 bases matching TRBD2. The CDR3 contains 15 residues. J gave up 4 bases and V 2 bases, and 2 bases lay outside the gene matches. Per the germline V gene, CDR1 is MNHEY and CDR2 is SMNVEV (reference sequence). The CDR3 region is CASSLQREGYNEQFF. The CDR3 DNA follows: TGTGCCAGCAGTTTACAGCGGGAGGGGTACAATGAGCAGTTCTTC.

The J gene is TRBJ1-1, the V gene TRBV7-2; a weak D match, TRBD1 (5 bases). Germline lookup yields CDR1 SGHTA and CDR2 FQGNSA. Trimming left V 5 bases short and J 4 bases short, with 14 bases between. The CDR3 contains 14 residues. The CDR3, as DNA: TGTGCCAGCAGCCCAAGTTGGGGGGGCACTGAAGCTTTCTTT. Its protein product is CASSPSWGGTEAFF.

V gene TRBV5-1 combines with J gene TRBJ2-7, with D possibly TRBD1 on 6 matching bases. This CDR3 spans 15 amino acids. Trimming pared 2 bases from V and 0 bases from J, leaving 12 bases between. Germline-derived CDR1 and CDR2 are SGHRS and YFSETQ. CDR3 amino acids: CASSLSMDSSYEQYF. The DNA for the CDR3 is TGCGCCAGCAGCTTAAGTATGGACAGCTCCTACGAGCAGTACTTC.

The V call is TRBV7-9, the J call TRBJ2-2; weak D call: TRBD2 (5 bases). The V end was cut by 0 bases, the J end by 5 bases, with 10 bases between. CDR3 length equals 15 residues. Germline V lookup: CDR1 SEHNR, CDR2 FQNEAQ (reference sequence). Here the CDR3 reads CASSLATSWTGELFF. CDR3 coding DNA: TGTGCCAGCAGCTTAGCAACTAGTTGGACCGGGGAGCTGTTTTTT.

V gene TRBV28 combines with J gene TRBJ1-3; possible D gene TRBD1, 5 bases. Germline V gene lookup returns CDR1 MDHEN and CDR2 SYDVKM. The CDR3 is 14 amino acids. Trimming removed 4 bases at V and 0 bases at J, with 7 bases between. CDR3 protein: CASSYGTSGNTIYF. CDR3 nucleotide sequence: TGTGCCAGCAGTTACGGGACCTCTGGAAACACCATATATTTT.

The V and J genes are TRBV5-1 and TRBJ2-7; D possibly corresponds to TRBD2 (5 bases). Trimming left V 1 base short and J 0 bases short, with 14 bases between. Germline CDR1 and CDR2: SGHRS and YFSETQ. This CDR3 is built from 16 residues. The CDR3 loop is CASSLSAGYSSYEQYF. CDR3 DNA sequence: TGCGCCAGCAGCTTGTCGGCGGGCTATAGCTCCTACGAGCAGTACTTC. Looking up the rest from reference TRBV5-1 and TRBJ2-7 gives the full variable domain: KAGVTQTPRYLIKTRGQQVTLSCSPISGHRSVSWYQQTPGQGLQFLFEYFSETQRNKGNFPGRFSGRQFSNSRSEMNVSTLELGDSALYLCASSLSAGYSSYEQYFGPGTRLTVT.

This clone turned up a few times. The chain has TRBV19 and TRBJ2-7; D is unclear. CDR3 length: 11 residues. Germline assignment: CDR1 LNHDA and CDR2 SQIVND (reference sequence). V was cut by 3 bases and J by 4 bases, with 4 bases left in between. This chain's CDR3 is CASSIGYEQYF. The CDR3 DNA follows: TGTGCCAGTAGTATCGGGTACGAGCAGTACTTC.

This clone occurred a few times. The V and J genes are TRBV27 and TRBJ1-5, with 10 nucleotides matching TRBD1. The junction had 13 bases not matched to a gene; V was cut back by 5 bases and J by 0 bases. CDR1 and CDR2 from the germline V gene are MNHEY and SMNVEV (reference sequence). The CDR3 is made up of 19 amino acids. The CDR3 loop reads CASSTSGTGALYSNQPQHF. The CDR3 DNA follows: TGTGCCAGCAGTACATCCGGGACAGGGGCCTTGTATAGCAATCAGCCCCAGCATTTT.

The chain has TRBV6-6 and TRBJ1-4; no firm D call. Germline-derived CDR1 and CDR2 are MNHNY and SVGAGI (reference sequence). The CDR3 is 13 amino acids. Trimming stripped 0 bases from V and 4 bases from J, with 3 bases between. The CDR3 DNA follows: TGTGCCAGCAGTTACTCGGGTAATGAAAAACTGTTTTTT. This gives the protein CASSYSGNEKLFF.

The V and J genes are TRBV25-1 and TRBJ2-5, with 11 bases identical to TRBD2. V lost 2 bases and J lost 5; bases outside the gene matches: 13. CDR1 and CDR2 from the germline V gene are MGHDK and SYGVNS. The CDR3 has 18 amino acids. CDR3 sequence reads: CASSEPQVAGGPGETQYF. As DNA, the CDR3 is TGTGCCAGCAGTGAACCCCAAGTAGCGGGAGGGCCGGGGGAGACCCAGTACTTC.

Notes on this clone: The same CDR3 arises from other DNA sequences in this sample as well. This chain links TRBV28 with TRBJ2-2; 7 nucleotides match TRBD2. CDR3 size: 15 residues. Unmatched junction bases numbered 7, after V lost 6 bases and J lost 3 bases. Looked up from germline, CDR1 is MDHEN and CDR2 is SYDVKM. The DNA for the CDR3 is TGTGCCAGCAGCTCGAGACTAGCAGACACCGGGGAGCTGTTTTTT. It encodes CASSSRLADTGELFF. Looking up the rest from reference TRBV28 and TRBJ2-2 gives the full variable domain: DVKVTQSSRYLVKRTGEKVFLECVQDMDHENMFWYRQDPGLGLRLIYFSYDVKMKEKGDIPEGYSVSREKKERFSLILESASTNQTSMYLCASSSRLADTGELFFGEGSRLTVL.

The J gene is TRBJ2-5, the V gene TRBV27; D perhaps matches TRBD2 (7 bases). Between the trimmed V and J ends, which lost 6 bases and 7 bases, there was a span of 18 bases. The CDR3 consists of 14 residues. In germline, CDR1 is MNHEY, CDR2 SMNVEV (reference sequence). The chain's CDR3 is CASSTWGGLGTQYF. CDR3 nucleotides: TGTGCCAGCAGCACCTGGGGGGGCCTCGGGACCCAGTACTTC.

The V and J genes are TRBV5-4 and TRBJ1-1, with no clear D. CDR3 length: 14 residues. Trimming stripped 0 bases from V and 0 bases from J, with 6 bases between. Per germline, CDR1 SGHNT and CDR2 YYREEE (reference sequence). The CDR3 loop is CASSLALVNTEAFF. For the CDR3, the DNA is TGTGCCAGCAGCTTGGCCTTAGTGAACACTGAAGCTTTCTTT.

This clone was observed once. The V call is TRBV7-2, the J call TRBJ1-1; 8 bases line up with TRBD1. V trimming: 5 bases; J trimming: 4 bases; junction bases outside the gene matches: 9. Looked up from germline, CDR1 is SGHTA and CDR2 is FQGNSA. The length of the CDR3 is 15 residues. The CDR3, as DNA: TGTGCCAGCAGCGCAACCCAGGGGGCGTCCACTGAAGCTTTCTTT. Protein product: CASSATQGASTEAFF.

The chain employs TRBV28 and TRBJ1-5, with 12 bases identical to TRBD1. Germline-derived CDR1 and CDR2 are MDHEN and SYDVKM. J gave up 5 bases and V 6 bases, and 5 bases lay outside the gene matches. This CDR3 has 15 amino acids. The chain's CDR3 is CASSEGQGAYQPQHF. CDR3 DNA: TGTGCCAGCAGCGAGGGACAGGGGGCTTATCAGCCCCAGCATTTT. The whole variable domain, filled in from reference TRBV28 and TRBJ1-5, reads DVKVTQSSRYLVKRTGEKVFLECVQDMDHENMFWYRQDPGLGLRLIYFSYDVKMKEKGDIPEGYSVSREKKERFSLILESASTNQTSMYLCASSEGQGAYQPQHFGDGTRLSIL.

The rearrangement uses TRBV4-1 and TRBJ1-2, with TRBD1 identical over 8 bases. Trimming removed 1 base from V and 1 base from J; junction bases left unmatched: 14. This CDR3 is built from 19 residues. Germline-derived CDR1 and CDR2 are MGHRA and YSYEKL. CDR3 sequence (DNA): TGCGCCAGCAGCCAAGGAGCCCCAGGGAACAGGGGGGGTAACTATGGCTACACCTTC. Its translation: CASSQGAPGNRGGNYGYTF.

The genes are TRBV4-1 and TRBJ1-3, with 7 bases aligning to TRBD1. The J segment lost 4 bases and the V segment lost 1 base, leaving 10 bases of the junction unmatched. The V gene's germline CDR1 is MGHRA and CDR2 YSYEKL. CDR3 length equals 17 residues. The CDR3 here is CASSQAPTGFFGNTIYF. CDR3 DNA sequence: TGCGCCAGCAGCCAAGCCCCGACAGGGTTTTTCGGAAACACCATATATTTT.

The rearrangement joins TRBV7-8 to TRBJ2-7; TRBD2 matches at 8 bases. V was clipped by 4 bases and J by 4 bases; unmatched bases: 9. Germline V gene lookup returns CDR1 SGHVS and CDR2 FQNEAQ. The CDR3 is 15 residues long. The CDR3 DNA follows: TGTGCCAGCAGCTCGCAGGCCGGGGGGGGATACGAGCAGTACTTC. Protein: CASSSQAGGGYEQYF.

J is TRBJ2-7 and V is TRBV11-2; tentatively, D is TRBD2 (6 bases). The germline CDR1 and CDR2 sequences are SGHAT and FQNNGV. Trimming removed 0 bases at V and 3 bases at J, with 9 bases between. This CDR3 region has 14 residues. CDR3 amino acids: CASSLESGVYEQYF. In DNA form, the CDR3 reads TGTGCCAGCAGCTTAGAATCGGGGGTCTACGAGCAGTACTTC.